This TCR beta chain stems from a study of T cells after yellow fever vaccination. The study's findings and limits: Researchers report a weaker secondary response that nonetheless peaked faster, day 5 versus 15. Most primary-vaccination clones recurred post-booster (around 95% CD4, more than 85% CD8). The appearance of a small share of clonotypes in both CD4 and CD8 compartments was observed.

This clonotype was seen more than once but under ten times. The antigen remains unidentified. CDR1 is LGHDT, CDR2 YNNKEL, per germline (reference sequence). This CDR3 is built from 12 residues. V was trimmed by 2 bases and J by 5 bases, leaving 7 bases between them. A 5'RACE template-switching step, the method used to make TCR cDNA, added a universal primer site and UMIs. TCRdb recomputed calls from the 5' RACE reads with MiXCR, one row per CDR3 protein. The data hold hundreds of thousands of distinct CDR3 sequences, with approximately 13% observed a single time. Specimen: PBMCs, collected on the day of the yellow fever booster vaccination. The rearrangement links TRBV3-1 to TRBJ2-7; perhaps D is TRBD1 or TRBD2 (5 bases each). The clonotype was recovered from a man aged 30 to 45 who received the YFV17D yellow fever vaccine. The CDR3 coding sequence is TGTGCCAGCAGCCAACGGGACGACGAGCAGTACTTC. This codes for CASSQRDDEQYF.